Sequencing of this T cell receptor (beta chain) was carried out in a study of T cell repertoires in cytomegalovirus infection. Across the whole study: Indications of both CMV infection and matching HLA type were provided by public TCR beta signatures.

TCRdb independently ran MiXCR on the reads; one entry per CDR3 protein. The table includes roughly 700,000 distinct CDR3 sequences, around 31% detected once. V trimming: 1 base; J trimming: 4 bases; junction bases outside the gene matches: 6. CDR3 length: 16 residues. Germline CDR1 reads SGHTA; CDR2 reads FQGNSA. The sample holds many counts of this clonotype. Its antigen is unidentified. The sequence derives from a human donor in good health (CMV status not recorded). Some clones in this sample may be carry-over from other donors' samples. The V and J genes are TRBV7-2 and TRBJ2-1; 8 nucleotides line up with TRBD2. The sequencing here drew on cultured PBMCs, taken from culture after CMV antigen stimulation. CDR3 sequence reads: CASSLGAGGRYNEQFF. CDR3 DNA: TGTGCCAGCAGCTTAGGGGCGGGAGGACGGTACAATGAGCAGTTCTTC. The variable domain in full, completed from reference TRBV7-2 and TRBJ2-1, reads GAGVSQSPSNKVTEKGKDVELRCDPISGHTALYWYRQSLGQGLEFLIYFQGNSAPDKSGLPSDRFSAERTGGSVSTLTIQRTQQEDSAVYLCASSLGAGGRYNEQFFGPGTRLTVL.